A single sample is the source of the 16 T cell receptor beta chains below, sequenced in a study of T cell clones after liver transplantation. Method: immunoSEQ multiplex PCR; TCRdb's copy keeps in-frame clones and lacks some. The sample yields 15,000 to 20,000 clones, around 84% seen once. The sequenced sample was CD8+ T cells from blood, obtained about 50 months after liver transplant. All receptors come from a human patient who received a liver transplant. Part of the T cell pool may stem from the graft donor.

As DNA, the CDR3 is TGTGCCAGCAGCTCCATTGACAGGGCCACTGAAGCTTTCTTT. Protein product: CASSSIDRATEAFF. The chain has TRBV7-6 and TRBJ1-1; 7 bases fit TRBD1. The CDR3 loop spans 14 amino acids. Germline loops: CDR1 SGHVS, CDR2 FNYEAQ. V lost 4 bases to trimming and J lost 4 bases; unmatched junction nucleotides: 6.

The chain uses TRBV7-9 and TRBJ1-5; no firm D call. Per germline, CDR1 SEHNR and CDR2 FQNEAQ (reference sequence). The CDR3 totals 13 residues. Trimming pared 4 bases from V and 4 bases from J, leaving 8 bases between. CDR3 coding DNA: TGTGCCAGCAGCTCCGGTGTAAATCAGCCCCAGCATTTT. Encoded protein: CASSSGVNQPQHF.

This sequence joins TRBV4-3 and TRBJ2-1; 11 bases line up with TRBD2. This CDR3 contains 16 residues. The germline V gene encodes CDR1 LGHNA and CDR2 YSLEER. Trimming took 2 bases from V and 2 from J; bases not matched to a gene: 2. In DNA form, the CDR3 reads TGCGCCAGCAGCCAATCACTAGCGGGGGCCTACAATGAGCAGTTCTTC. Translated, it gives CASSQSLAGAYNEQFF.

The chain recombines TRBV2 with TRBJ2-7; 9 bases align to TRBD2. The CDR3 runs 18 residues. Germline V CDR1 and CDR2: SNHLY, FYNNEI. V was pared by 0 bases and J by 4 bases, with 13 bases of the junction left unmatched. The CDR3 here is CASSEAGSGGGASYEQYF. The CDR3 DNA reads TGTGCCAGCAGTGAAGCGGGGAGTGGCGGGGGGGCCAGTTACGAGCAGTACTTC.

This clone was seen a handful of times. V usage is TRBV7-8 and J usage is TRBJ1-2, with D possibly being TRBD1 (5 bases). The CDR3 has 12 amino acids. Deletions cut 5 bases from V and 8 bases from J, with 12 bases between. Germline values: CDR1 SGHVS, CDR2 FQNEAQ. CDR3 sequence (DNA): TGTGCCAGCAGCCTCCTTGGGGGAGGCTACACCTTC. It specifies CASSLLGGGYTF.

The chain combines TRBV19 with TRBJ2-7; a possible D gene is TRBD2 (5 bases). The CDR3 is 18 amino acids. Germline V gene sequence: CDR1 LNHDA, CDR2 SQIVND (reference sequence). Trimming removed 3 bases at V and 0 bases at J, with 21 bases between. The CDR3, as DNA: TGTGCCAGTAGTATTGGTCAGAGCGGCCCCGAGAGCTCCTACGAGCAGTACTTC. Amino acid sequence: CASSIGQSGPESSYEQYF.

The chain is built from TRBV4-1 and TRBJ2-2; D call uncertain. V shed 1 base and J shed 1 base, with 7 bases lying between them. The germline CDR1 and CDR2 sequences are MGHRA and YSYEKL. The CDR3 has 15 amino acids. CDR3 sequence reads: CASSQVRQNTGELFF. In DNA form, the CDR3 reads TGCGCCAGCAGCCAAGTTCGGCAGAACACCGGGGAGCTGTTTTTT.

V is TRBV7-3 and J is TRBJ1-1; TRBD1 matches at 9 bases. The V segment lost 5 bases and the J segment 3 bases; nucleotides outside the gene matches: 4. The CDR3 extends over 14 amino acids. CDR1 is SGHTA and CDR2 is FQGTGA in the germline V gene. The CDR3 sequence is CASSPRTGDTEAFF. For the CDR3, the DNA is TGTGCCAGCAGCCCCCGGACAGGGGACACTGAAGCTTTCTTT.

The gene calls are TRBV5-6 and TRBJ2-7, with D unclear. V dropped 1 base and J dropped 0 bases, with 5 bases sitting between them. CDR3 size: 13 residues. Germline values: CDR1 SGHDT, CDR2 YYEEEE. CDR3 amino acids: CASSLFNSYEQYF. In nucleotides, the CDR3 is TGTGCCAGCAGCTTGTTCAACTCCTACGAGCAGTACTTC. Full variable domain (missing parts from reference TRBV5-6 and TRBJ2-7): DAGVTQSPTHLIKTRGQQVTLRCSPKSGHDTVSWYQQALGQGPQFIFQYYEEEERQRGNFPDRFSGHQFPNYSSELNVNALLLGDSALYLCASSLFNSYEQYFGPGTRLTVT.

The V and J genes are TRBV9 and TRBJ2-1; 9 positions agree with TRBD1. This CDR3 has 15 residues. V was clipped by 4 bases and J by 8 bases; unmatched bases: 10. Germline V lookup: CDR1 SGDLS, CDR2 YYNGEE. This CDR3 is CASSTEGGTGYEQFF. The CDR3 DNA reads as TGTGCCAGCAGCACCGAGGGGGGGACAGGGTATGAGCAGTTCTTC.

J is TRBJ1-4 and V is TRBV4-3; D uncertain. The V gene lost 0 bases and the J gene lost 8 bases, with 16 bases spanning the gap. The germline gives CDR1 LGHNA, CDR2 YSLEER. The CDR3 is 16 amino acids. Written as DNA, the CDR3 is TGCGCCAGCAGCCAAGATGATACATTTGTCGGGGAAAAACTGTTTTTT. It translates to CASSQDDTFVGEKLFF.

The CDR3 loop is CASSGEGVFGELFF. The CDR3 DNA sequence: TGTGCCAGCAGTGGGGAAGGGGTTTTCGGGGAGCTGTTTTTT. V gene TRBV27 combines with J gene TRBJ2-2; D possibly corresponds to TRBD1 (5 bases). This CDR3 has 14 amino acids. Germline CDR1 is MNHEY and CDR2 is SMNVEV (reference sequence). Trimming took off 5 bases at V and 7 bases at J, with 14 bases between the two ends.

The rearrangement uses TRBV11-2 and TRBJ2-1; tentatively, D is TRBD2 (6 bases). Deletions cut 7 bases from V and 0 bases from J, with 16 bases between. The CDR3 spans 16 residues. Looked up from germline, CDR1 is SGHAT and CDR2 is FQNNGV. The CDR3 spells CASIPGTLSSYNEQFF. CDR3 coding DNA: TGTGCCAGCATCCCCGGGACTTTGAGCTCCTACAATGAGCAGTTCTTC.

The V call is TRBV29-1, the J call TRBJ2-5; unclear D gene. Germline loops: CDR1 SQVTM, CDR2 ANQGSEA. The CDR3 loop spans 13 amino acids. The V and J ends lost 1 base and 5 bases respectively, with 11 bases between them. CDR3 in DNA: TGCAGCGTTGAAGTCCCCAAATGGGAGACCCAGTACTTC. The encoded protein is CSVEVPKWETQYF.

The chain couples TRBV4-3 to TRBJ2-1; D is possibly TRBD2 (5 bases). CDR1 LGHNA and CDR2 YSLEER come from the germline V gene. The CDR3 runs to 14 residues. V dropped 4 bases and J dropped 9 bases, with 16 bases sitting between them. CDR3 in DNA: TGCGCCAGCAGCCCCCTACAAGAGGGTACTGAGCAGTTCTTC. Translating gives CASSPLQEGTEQFF.

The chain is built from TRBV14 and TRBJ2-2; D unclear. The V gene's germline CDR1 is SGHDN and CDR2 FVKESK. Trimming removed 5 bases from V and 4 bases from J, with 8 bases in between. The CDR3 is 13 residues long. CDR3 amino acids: CASSTRFTGELFF. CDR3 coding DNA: TGTGCCAGCAGCACACGGTTCACCGGGGAGCTGTTTTTT.